Listed here are 25 T cell receptor beta chains from one sample, sequenced in a study of T cell responses to AZD1222 COVID-19 vaccine. Repertoires were generated with immunoSEQ multiplex PCR, while TCRdb's copy carries only in-frame clones and drops some. The sample yields more than 50,000 clones, less than 85% seen once. The sequencing here drew on peripheral blood, taken on day 0 of MenACWY control vaccination. Receptors were obtained from an adult in good health.

This clone was seen once. The chain is built from TRBV9 and TRBJ2-7; no definite D call. The CDR3 loop spans 14 amino acids. Germline loops: CDR1 SGDLS, CDR2 YYNGEE. V lost 0 bases to trimming and J lost 0 bases, with 7 bases between them. The CDR3 coding sequence is TGTGCCAGCAGCGTAGGCGCAGACTCCTACGAGCAGTACTTC. Its translation is CASSVGADSYEQYF.

The genes are TRBV5-6 and TRBJ1-6; 8 nucleotides line up with TRBD1. V trimming: 0 bases; J trimming: 5 bases; junction bases outside the gene matches: 4. Germline V lookup: CDR1 SGHDT, CDR2 YYEEEE. The CDR3 spans 16 residues. The CDR3 is CASSLAHRGNNSPLHF. CDR3 sequence (DNA): TGTGCCAGCAGCTTGGCCCACAGGGGGAATAATTCACCCCTCCACTTT.

This chain connects TRBV2 to TRBJ2-5; TRBD1 aligns across 8 bases. The CDR3 is 14 residues long. Germline values: CDR1 SNHLY, CDR2 FYNNEI. With 8 bases clipped from V and 5 bases from J, the junction kept 10 bases outside the gene matches. CDR3 loop: CASGIDRGLETQYF. CDR3 nucleotide sequence: TGTGCCAGCGGAATCGACAGGGGACTTGAGACCCAGTACTTC.

J is TRBJ1-1 and V is TRBV5-6; 7 positions match TRBD1. Germline CDR1 SGHDT, CDR2 YYEEEE. After removal of 3 bases from V and 1 base from J, the junction contained 6 bases not matched to a gene. The length of the CDR3 is 15 residues. CDR3 nucleotide sequence: TGTGCCAGCAGCTCTACAGGGGAGGGGAACACTGAAGCTTTCTTT. Translated, it gives CASSSTGEGNTEAFF.

The V and J genes are TRBV2 and TRBJ2-7; tentative D call: TRBD2 (6 bases). Germline V gene lookup returns CDR1 SNHLY and CDR2 FYNNEI. V lost 2 bases, J lost 8 bases, and 13 bases lay in between. The CDR3 length is 13 residues. The CDR3 DNA sequence: TGTGCCAGCAGTGAAAGCGGGCAGAAAAAGCAGTACTTC. Its protein product is CASSESGQKKQYF. The full variable domain, its missing parts supplied by reference TRBV2 and TRBJ2-7, is EPEVTQTPSHQVTQMGQEVILRCVPISNHLYFYWYRQILGQKVEFLVSFYNNEISEKSEIFDDQFSVERPDGSNFTLKIRSTKLEDSAMYFCASSESGQKKQYFGPGTRLTVT.

The chain links TRBV3-1 (or the pseudogene TRBV3-2) to TRBJ1-4, with TRBD1 as a possible D gene (5 bases). The CDR3 length is 15 residues. CDR1 and CDR2 from the germline V gene are LGHDT and YNNKEL (reference sequence). With 3 bases removed from V and 13 bases from J, the gap between germline ends came to 21 bases. CDR3 in DNA: TGTGCCAGCAGCCAGGGGGGAGGACCAGACCCAGCACTGTTTTTT. Amino acid sequence: CASSQGGGPDPALFF.

The chain uses TRBV18 and TRBJ1-1; D uncertain. V was pared by 6 bases and J by 1 base, with 9 bases between. Germline CDR1 KGHSH, CDR2 LQKENI. The CDR3 is 13 amino acids. CDR3 in DNA: TGTGCCAGCTCCAGGAAGCAGAACACTGAAGCTTTCTTT. Encoded protein: CASSRKQNTEAFF.

This clone was counted only a few times. The chain joins TRBV6-6 to TRBJ1-2; D gene unclear. CDR1 and CDR2 from the germline V gene are MNHNY and SVGAGI (reference sequence). This CDR3 spans 12 amino acids. V was clipped by 4 bases and J by 2 bases, with 5 bases between them. CDR3 in amino acids: CASSSPNYGYTF. In nucleotides, the CDR3 is TGTGCCAGCAGTTCCCCCAACTATGGCTACACCTTC.

The rearrangement links TRBV18 to TRBJ2-7; D is ambiguous. The CDR3 length is 15 residues. Trimming took off 3 bases at V and 4 bases at J, with 16 bases between the two ends. Germline V gene lookup returns CDR1 KGHSH and CDR2 LQKENI. Written as DNA, the CDR3 is TGTGCCAGCTCACCTTGGAACAGAACGTTTTACGAGCAGTACTTC. Translating gives CASSPWNRTFYEQYF.

Note on this clone: This sample includes further DNA sequences coding for the same CDR3. The chain joins TRBV2 to TRBJ1-2, with D unclear. V was trimmed by 5 bases and J by 7 bases, leaving 20 bases between them. CDR3 length equals 15 residues. Germline CDR1 is SNHLY and CDR2 is FYNNEI. Written as DNA, the CDR3 is TGTGCCAGCAGTCGGTCGGTTATGAAAGGAGCTGGCTACACCTTC. It is translated as CASSRSVMKGAGYTF.

The chain recombines TRBV5-1 with TRBJ2-5; D is unclear. The CDR3 is made up of 13 amino acids. Trimming removed 0 bases from V and 1 base from J, with 4 bases in between. Germline V gives CDR1 SGHRS, CDR2 YFSETQ. CDR3 loop: CASSLVLQETQYF. DNA for the CDR3: TGCGCCAGCAGCTTGGTACTCCAAGAGACCCAGTACTTC.

The chain uses TRBV7-9 and TRBJ1-5, with D uncertain. The germline V gene has CDR1 SEHNR and CDR2 FQNEAQ (reference sequence). This CDR3 region has 13 residues. Trimming shortened V by 5 bases and J by 11 bases, and 16 bases separated the two germline ends. CDR3 in amino acids: CASSPLNLLSQHF. The CDR3 DNA is TGTGCCAGCAGCCCACTCAACCTCCTATCCCAGCATTTT.

The chain combines TRBV2 with TRBJ1-6; D gene ambiguous. This CDR3 comprises 15 residues. The germline V and J ends were trimmed by 3 bases and 5 bases, with 11 bases remaining between them. Germline V gives CDR1 SNHLY, CDR2 FYNNEI. CDR3 sequence (DNA): TGTGCCAGCAGTGATCCCCTTGCCAATAATTCACCCCTCCACTTT. It yields the protein CASSDPLANNSPLHF.

The V call is TRBV29-1, the J call TRBJ2-3, with 7 bases aligning to TRBD1. J gave up 1 base and V 4 bases, and 5 bases lay outside the gene matches. This CDR3 region has 14 residues. Germline V lookup: CDR1 SQVTM, CDR2 ANQGSEA. CDR3 loop: CSVVQGLRTDTQYF. CDR3 DNA sequence: TGCAGCGTTGTACAGGGGCTACGCACAGATACGCAGTATTTT.

The genes are TRBV6-1 and TRBJ2-7; no clear D. The V and J ends lost 3 bases and 1 base respectively, with 10 bases between them. Germline CDR1 and CDR2: MNHNS and SASEGT. This CDR3 has 14 amino acids. The CDR3 reads CASSDRLRSYEQYF. The CDR3 region has the DNA TGTGCCAGCAGTGACCGACTGAGGTCCTACGAGCAGTACTTC.

The V call is TRBV5-1, the J call TRBJ2-1; D is uncertain. The germline V gene has CDR1 SGHRS and CDR2 YFSETQ. The ends were cut back, 3 bases at V and 4 bases at J, with 11 bases in the middle. CDR3 length: 14 residues. The CDR3 DNA reads TGCGCCAGCAGCTCGGTTTACGGGTACAATGAGCAGTTCTTC. Amino acid sequence: CASSSVYGYNEQFF.

The rearrangement uses TRBV30 and TRBJ1-3; unclear D gene. V was clipped by 4 bases and J by 0 bases, with 7 bases between them. CDR1 is GTSNPN, CDR2 SVGIG, per germline (reference sequence). The CDR3 loop spans 13 amino acids. Here the CDR3 reads CAWNVNSGNTIYF. DNA of the CDR3: TGTGCCTGGAACGTAAACTCTGGAAACACCATATATTTT.

This sequence joins TRBV5-1 and TRBJ2-3, with 8 positions matching TRBD2. With 4 bases clipped from V and 0 bases from J, the junction kept 16 bases outside the gene matches. Germline V gene lookup returns CDR1 SGHRS and CDR2 YFSETQ. The CDR3 runs to 19 residues. The CDR3: CASSGRGGGLPASTDTQYF. The CDR3 DNA sequence: TGCGCCAGCAGCGGTAGAGGCGGGGGGCTTCCCGCTAGCACAGATACGCAGTATTTT.

The chain joins TRBV6-5 to TRBJ2-5, with no clear D. This CDR3 has 12 residues. Trimming stripped 5 bases from V and 4 bases from J, with 8 bases between. The V gene's germline CDR1 is MNHEY and CDR2 SVGAGI. CDR3 protein: CASSPIGETQYF. The DNA for the CDR3 is TGTGCCAGCAGTCCCATTGGAGAGACCCAGTACTTC.

The J gene is TRBJ1-4, the V gene TRBV5-1; D is ambiguous. This CDR3 contains 15 residues. Germline CDR1 is SGHRS and CDR2 is YFSETQ. Trimming shortened V by 0 bases and J by 3 bases, and 9 bases separated the two germline ends. The CDR3 region is CASSLGAGANEKLFF. The CDR3 DNA is TGCGCCAGCAGCTTGGGGGCAGGAGCTAATGAAAAACTGTTTTTT. Filled out from reference TRBV5-1 and TRBJ1-4, the complete variable domain reads KAGVTQTPRYLIKTRGQQVTLSCSPISGHRSVSWYQQTPGQGLQFLFEYFSETQRNKGNFPGRFSGRQFSNSRSEMNVSTLELGDSALYLCASSLGAGANEKLFFGSGTQLSVL.

The chain recombines TRBV2 with TRBJ1-2; D is undetermined. Germline V gene sequence: CDR1 SNHLY, CDR2 FYNNEI. This CDR3 spans 13 amino acids. Trimming left V 2 bases short and J 1 base short, with 5 bases between. Here the CDR3 reads CASSERGNYGYTF. The CDR3, as DNA: TGTGCCAGCAGTGAACGGGGTAACTATGGCTACACCTTC.

CDR3 in DNA: TGTGCCAGCAGCCAAGCACCGACAGTCCAAGAGACCCAGTACTTC. It codes for CASSQAPTVQETQYF. The J gene is TRBJ2-5, the V gene TRBV3-1 (or the pseudogene TRBV3-2); TRBD1 is a possible D gene (5 bases). The germline V and J ends were trimmed by 1 base and 1 base, with 10 bases remaining between them. Germline V lookup: CDR1 LGHDT, CDR2 YNNKEL (reference sequence). The CDR3 is made up of 15 amino acids.

The chain uses TRBV7-2 and TRBJ2-3; no firm D call. V was clipped by 5 bases and J by 1 base, with 13 bases between them. The CDR3 runs 15 residues. In germline, CDR1 is SGHTA, CDR2 FQGNSA. CDR3 residues: CASSLSGSRTDTQYF. In DNA form, the CDR3 reads TGTGCCAGCAGCCTCTCCGGGTCCCGCACAGATACGCAGTATTTT.

The chain carries TRBV14 and TRBJ1-6, with D unclear. CDR3 length: 13 amino acids. V dropped 3 bases and J dropped 7 bases, with 7 bases sitting between them. Per germline, CDR1 SGHDN and CDR2 FVKESK. The CDR3 loop reads CASSQRLNSPLHF. In DNA form, the CDR3 reads TGTGCCAGCAGCCAGAGATTAAATTCACCCCTCCACTTT.

This CDR3 reads CATSEQGAGELFF. The CDR3, as DNA: TGTGCCACCAGTGAACAAGGGGCCGGGGAGCTGTTTTTT. The chain employs TRBV24-1 and TRBJ2-2, with D possibly TRBD1 on 5 matching bases. The germline V gene has CDR1 KGHDR and CDR2 SFDVKD. The CDR3 has 13 residues. V lost 4 bases, J lost 6 bases, and 8 bases lay in between.